This T cell receptor (beta chain) was profiled in a study of pediatric ulcerative colitis. Study observations and caveats: A couple of patients had blood samples with substantially reduced template counts.

Note on this clone: What it binds is not known.

Rectal tissue came from one to two pinch biopsies taken at colonoscopy. Generated by immunoSEQ multiplex PCR, the TCRdb table keeps only in-frame clones and is missing some. Seen here are approximately 40,000 clones, roughly 71% observed once, and the top ten hold around 9.2%. This CDR3 has 15 residues. The ends were cut back, 2 bases at V and 5 bases at J, with 17 bases in the middle. CDR1 SGHRS and CDR2 YFSETQ come from the germline V gene. The material sequenced was gut tissue. The chain links TRBV5-1 to TRBJ2-7, with D possibly matching TRBD1 (5 bases). The source of this sequence is a boy younger than 18 with severe ulcerative colitis. In DNA, the CDR3 is TGCGCCAGCAGCTTAGGCGGTCAGGGTAGGAACGAGCAGTACTTC. Protein product: CASSLGGQGRNEQYF.